The clone carrying this T cell receptor beta chain was recorded once. Its target is not known. In the original processing: Owing to the provision of junction-only sequences devoid of quality scores by immunoSEQ, filtering differed. The method was immunoSEQ multiplex PCR; TCRdb's version includes in-frame clones alone and lacks a portion of them. V, J and clone size were drawn from that table, and D and trimming were deduced from the DNA. The sample lists 2 million to 3 million clones; 93% were seen once. The record originates from a study of shared clonotypes between healthy human individuals. CDR1 and CDR2 (germline): KGHSH, LQKENI. With 5 bases clipped from V and 2 bases from J, the junction kept 2 bases outside the gene matches. The CDR3 spans 15 residues. Study-level results: Sequencing depth was expected to influence donor clonotype sharing.

This clonotype was obtained from a man aged 18 to 29 in good health. Some clones in this sample may be carry-over from other donors' samples. The sequenced sample was naive CD4+ T cells from PBMCs. Specified subset: CD45RA+ positively selected. The chain is built from TRBV18 and TRBJ2-1; 11 nucleotides align to TRBD2. The chain's CDR3 is CASSATSGAYNEQFF. For the CDR3, the DNA is TGTGCCAGCTCAGCGACTAGCGGGGCCTACAATGAGCAGTTCTTC. The variable domain in full, with the rest retrieved from reference TRBV18 and TRBJ2-1, is NAGVMQNPRHLVRRRGQEARLRCSPMKGHSHVYWYRQLPEEGLKFMVYLQKENIIDESGMPKERFSAEFPKEGPSILRIQQVVRGDSAAYFCASSATSGAYNEQFFGPGTRLTVL.